Following are 26 T cell receptor beta chains from one sample sequenced in a study of cytomegalovirus exposure and HLA in healthy donors. The PCR employed 60 Vbeta primers together with 13 Jbeta primers. Here immunoSEQ multiplex PCR was the method, and the copy in TCRdb shows in-frame clones only, minus some. The sample has about 160,000 clones, roughly 79% seen once; the top ten hold about 1.3%. Input material: PBMCs. These receptors all come from a man younger than 40 in good health and CMV-seronegative.

The chain combines TRBV7-9 with TRBJ2-1; 11 bases are a match to TRBD2. The CDR3 has 14 residues. The trim removed 5 bases at V and 9 bases at J, leaving 6 bases unmatched. Germline lookup yields CDR1 SEHNR and CDR2 FQNEAQ (reference sequence). In nucleotides, the CDR3 is TGTGCCAGCAGCCCCCTAGCGGGAGGAGGTGAGCAGTTCTTC. Its protein is CASSPLAGGGEQFF.

V gene TRBV19 combines with J gene TRBJ2-3, with 8 bases aligning to TRBD2. Per germline, CDR1 LNHDA and CDR2 SQIVND (reference sequence). The CDR3 covers 16 residues. J was trimmed by 0 bases and V by 3 bases; bases with no gene match: 5. CDR3 nucleotide sequence: TGTGCCAGTAGTATTAGTACTAGCGGAAGCACAGATACGCAGTATTTT. It yields the protein CASSISTSGSTDTQYF.

The chain recombines TRBV30 with TRBJ2-3; D not resolved. Trimming left V 1 base short and J 2 bases short, with 16 bases between. In germline, CDR1 is GTSNPN, CDR2 SVGIG (reference sequence). The CDR3 is 16 amino acids. As DNA, the CDR3 is TGTGCCTGGAGTGGGGCACAGTATCGACCCACAGATACGCAGTATTTT. Amino acids: CAWSGAQYRPTDTQYF.

This clone has only one observation. J is TRBJ2-2 and V is TRBV6-1, with D possibly TRBD1 on 6 matching bases. Germline V gives CDR1 MNHNS, CDR2 SASEGT. The CDR3 consists of 16 residues. Trimming cost V 0 bases and J 2 bases, with 10 bases left between them. CDR3 DNA sequence: TGTGCCAGCAGTGAAGCTAGGGACACCAACACCGGGGAGCTGTTTTTT. This sequence encodes CASSEARDTNTGELFF.

The chain carries TRBV4-3 and TRBJ1-6, with D possibly matching TRBD1 (5 bases). In germline, CDR1 is LGHNA, CDR2 YSLEER. The CDR3 runs 19 residues. Trimming shortened V by 0 bases and J by 0 bases, and 15 bases separated the two germline ends. CDR3 nucleotide sequence: TGCGCCAGCAGCCAAGATGTTATCTTCGACAGCTCCTATAATTCACCCCTCCACTTT. Protein product: CASSQDVIFDSSYNSPLHF.

The genes are TRBV9 and TRBJ1-6, with D possibly matching TRBD1 (6 bases). The V gene lost 4 bases and the J gene lost 4 bases, with 18 bases spanning the gap. CDR1 and CDR2 from the germline V gene are SGDLS and YYNGEE. This CDR3 comprises 17 residues. The CDR3 reads CASSPGQKTGYNSPLHF. In DNA, the CDR3 is TGTGCCAGCAGCCCGGGACAAAAAACCGGGTATAATTCACCCCTCCACTTT.

V usage is TRBV7-3 and J usage is TRBJ1-5; a possible D gene is TRBD1 (5 bases). The V end was cut by 5 bases, the J end by 4 bases, with 12 bases between. The germline V gene encodes CDR1 SGHTA and CDR2 FQGTGA. This CDR3 has 14 residues. The CDR3 sequence is CASSPDRTNQPQHF. The CDR3 DNA sequence: TGTGCCAGCAGCCCCGACAGAACGAATCAGCCCCAGCATTTT.

This chain uses TRBV19 with TRBJ2-7; 7 positions agree with TRBD1. CDR1 and CDR2 from the germline V gene are LNHDA and SQIVND (reference sequence). The trim removed 2 bases at V and 2 bases at J, leaving 3 bases unmatched. The CDR3 sequence is 14 residues long. The CDR3 loop reads CASSITTGTYEQYF. The DNA for the CDR3 is TGTGCCAGTAGTATAACGACAGGGACCTACGAGCAGTACTTC.

The rearrangement links TRBV6-1 to TRBJ2-5; 8 nucleotides align to TRBD2. Germline lookup yields CDR1 MNHNS and CDR2 SASEGT. Trimming removed 10 bases from V and 5 bases from J; junction bases left unmatched: 6. This CDR3 contains 12 residues. In nucleotides, the CDR3 is TGTGCCACAATAGCGGGACATGAGACCCAGTACTTC. Translating gives CATIAGHETQYF.

This clone was observed a single time. This chain uses TRBV30 with TRBJ1-1; TRBD1 matches 8 bases. The J segment lost 6 bases and the V segment lost 2 bases, leaving 11 bases of the junction unmatched. Germline V lookup: CDR1 GTSNPN, CDR2 SVGIG (reference sequence). The CDR3 covers 15 residues. The CDR3 loop is CAWSPLGTGFPEAFF. In DNA, the CDR3 is TGTGCCTGGAGTCCTTTAGGGACAGGATTTCCTGAAGCTTTCTTT.

V usage is TRBV10-3 and J usage is TRBJ1-3, with D perhaps TRBD1 (5 bases). This CDR3 spans 18 amino acids. Looked up from germline, CDR1 is ENHRY and CDR2 is SYGVKD. Trimming cost V 0 bases and J 1 base, with 16 bases left between them. The CDR3 sequence is CAISESSLTGVSGNTIYF. CDR3 sequence (DNA): TGTGCCATCAGTGAGTCAAGCCTCACAGGCGTTTCTGGAAACACCATATATTTT.

V and J are TRBV6-6 and TRBJ1-4; D is uncertain. The CDR3 runs 13 residues. The ends were cut back, 7 bases at V and 2 bases at J, with 8 bases in the middle. CDR1 is MNHNY and CDR2 is SVGAGI in the germline V gene (reference sequence). The CDR3 DNA is TGTGCCAGCAATAGACTCACTAATGAAAAACTGTTTTTT. This gives the protein CASNRLTNEKLFF.

The V gene is TRBV6-5, the J gene TRBJ2-1, with unresolved D. CDR3 length: 15 amino acids. Trimming removed 2 bases from V and 8 bases from J, with 16 bases in between. Germline loops: CDR1 MNHEY, CDR2 SVGAGI. CDR3 sequence (DNA): TGTGCCAGCAGTTACCTACCTTCCCTGCAGGATGAGCAGTTCTTC. Protein sequence: CASSYLPSLQDEQFF.

Only one count was recorded for this clone. The chain combines TRBV7-2 with TRBJ2-1, with D perhaps TRBD1 (6 bases). CDR1 is SGHTA and CDR2 is FQGNSA in the germline V gene. The CDR3 totals 15 residues. Trimming cost V 4 bases and J 7 bases, with 17 bases left between them. The CDR3 spells CASSSGTGLGNEQFF. As DNA, the CDR3 is TGTGCCAGCAGCTCTGGAACAGGGCTGGGAAATGAGCAGTTCTTC.

The chain couples TRBV13 to TRBJ1-5; D possibly corresponds to TRBD1 (5 bases). The CDR3 extends over 13 amino acids. Trimming cost V 11 bases and J 1 base, with 12 bases left between them. The V gene's germline CDR1 is PRHDT and CDR2 FYEKMQ (reference sequence). CDR3 loop: CAGGGWSNQPQHF. The CDR3 bases are TGTGCCGGGGGGGGTTGGAGCAATCAGCCCCAGCATTTT.

The chain employs TRBV30 and TRBJ1-4; a weak D match, TRBD1 (5 bases). Germline V gives CDR1 GTSNPN, CDR2 SVGIG (reference sequence). The CDR3 covers 15 residues. V was pared by 2 bases and J by 1 base, with 11 bases between. The CDR3 bases are TGTGCCTGGAGTTTAGGGGCAGAAACTAATGAAAAACTGTTTTTT. This sequence encodes CAWSLGAETNEKLFF.

In nucleotides, the CDR3 is TGTGCCAGCAGTGGACAGGCTAACTATGGCTACACCTTC. It is translated as CASSGQANYGYTF. The chain couples TRBV6-1 to TRBJ1-2; perhaps TRBD1 as D (6 bases). The V end lost 4 bases, the J end lost 0 bases, and 6 bases lay between the germline ends. CDR1 is MNHNS and CDR2 is SASEGT in the germline V gene. The CDR3 length is 13 residues.

The chain links TRBV19 to TRBJ1-1; D is uncertain. Germline V gene lookup returns CDR1 LNHDA and CDR2 SQIVND (reference sequence). CDR3 size: 15 residues. V lost 1 base, J lost 0 bases, and 9 bases lay in between. CDR3 DNA: TGTGCCAGTAGTATAGCCGCCGGGATGAACACTGAAGCTTTCTTT. Its translation: CASSIAAGMNTEAFF.

This clone was picked up a small number of times. The chain links TRBV4-1 to TRBJ1-4; D gene ambiguous. The CDR3 is made up of 14 amino acids. V gave up 1 base and J gave up 11 bases, with 14 bases separating them. The germline gives CDR1 MGHRA, CDR2 YSYEKL. Written as DNA, the CDR3 is TGCGCCAGCAGCCAAGTGTCCCCGCCGGAGAAACTGTTTTTT. Encoded protein: CASSQVSPPEKLFF.

The V and J genes are TRBV5-6 and TRBJ2-1, with TRBD2 matching over 12 bases. The CDR3 is made up of 17 amino acids. V shed 4 bases, J shed 9 bases, and the junction held 14 bases outside the gene matches. Per germline, CDR1 SGHDT and CDR2 YYEEEE. CDR3 coding DNA: TGTGCCAGCAGCCGACGATCTCTAGCGGGAGGGCCGGGTGAGCAGTTCTTC. Its protein is CASSRRSLAGGPGEQFF.

For the CDR3, the DNA is TGCGCCCGCCTGTTTGTCCGGGGGGGCACAGATACGCAGTATTTT. This gives the protein CARLFVRGGTDTQYF. The chain uses TRBV4-3 and TRBJ2-3, with TRBD2 matching 7 bases. The CDR3 spans 15 residues. V was pared by 11 bases and J by 1 base, with 12 bases of the junction left unmatched. Germline CDR1 LGHNA, CDR2 YSLEER.

The chain combines TRBV6-5 with TRBJ2-3; D uncertain. The CDR3 covers 16 residues. Looked up from germline, CDR1 is MNHEY and CDR2 is SVGAGI. V lost 0 bases, J lost 4 bases, and 14 bases lay in between. The CDR3 spells CASSYSWANHADTQYF. The CDR3, as DNA: TGTGCCAGCAGTTACTCGTGGGCTAACCACGCAGATACGCAGTATTTT.

The chain carries TRBV4-1 and TRBJ2-1, with TRBD2 matching over 11 bases. Losses at the gene ends were 2 bases for V and 13 bases for J; bases not matched to a gene: 10. CDR3 length equals 15 residues. In germline, CDR1 is MGHRA, CDR2 YSYEKL. The CDR3 coding sequence is TGCGCCAGCAGCCAAAATAGCGGGGGGGCCTCAATACAGTTCTTC. Amino acid sequence: CASSQNSGGASIQFF.

This clone was recorded a few times. The rearrangement uses TRBV4-3 and TRBJ2-7, with TRBD2 as a possible D gene (6 bases). CDR3 length: 16 amino acids. Germline V gives CDR1 LGHNA, CDR2 YSLEER. With 3 bases removed from V and 1 base from J, the gap between germline ends came to 16 bases. The CDR3 DNA reads as TGCGCCAGCAGCCAGGGACTCGGGACTGGGTCCTACGAGCAGTACTTC. Protein sequence: CASSQGLGTGSYEQYF.

The V gene is TRBV11-3, the J gene TRBJ2-5, with 14 bases matching TRBD2. Germline V CDR1 and CDR2: SGHNT, YENEEA. V lost 5 bases, J lost 0 bases, and 8 bases stayed unmatched. The CDR3 runs to 18 residues. In DNA, the CDR3 is TGTGCCAGCAGCGAGCGACTAGCGGGAGGGCCGTACCAAGAGACCCAGTACTTC. The encoded protein is CASSERLAGGPYQETQYF.

This clone appeared once. V usage is TRBV19 and J usage is TRBJ2-7, with D unresolved. The CDR3 has 13 amino acids. The germline V and J ends were trimmed by 4 bases and 2 bases, with 9 bases remaining between them. Per the germline V gene, CDR1 is LNHDA and CDR2 is SQIVND (reference sequence). The CDR3 bases are TGTGCCAGTAGTAAGCCAGACACCTACGAGCAGTACTTC. Its protein product is CASSKPDTYEQYF.